These 9 T cell receptor beta chains were sequenced from one sample in a study of CD8 T cells in ankylosing spondylitis (dated by TCRdb to the late 2010s). The library was built by means of 5' RACE. Sequencing relied on an Illumina HiSeq 2500. The public reads were quality trimmed at Q25 with fastp and then assembled into clones with MiXCR by TCRdb, keeping productive beta chains. Entries are consolidated by CDR3 protein sequence, retaining the most common genes and DNA. For this sample the table gives about 360,000 distinct CDR3 sequences, of which roughly 20% were detected only once. Around 12% of the sample lies in the top ten. The sample was blood, either unsorted or a sorted T cell fraction (not recorded which). The receptor set was obtained from a male donor with ankylosing spondylitis or in good health (not recorded which).

This chain connects TRBV29-1 to TRBJ2-2; 7 positions agree with TRBD1. Germline CDR1 and CDR2: SQVTM and ANQGSEA. The CDR3 is 14 amino acids. Trimming took 7 bases from V and 7 from J; bases not matched to a gene: 12. CDR3 DNA sequence: TGCAGCGCCCCCTCGACAGGGTCCGGCGGGGAGCTGTTTTTT. Translating gives CSAPSTGSGGELFF.

There are a few counts of this clonotype. The chain combines TRBV7-9 with TRBJ1-2; 7 bases are a match to TRBD1. Germline CDR1 SEHNR, CDR2 FQNEAQ (reference sequence). The CDR3 sequence is 15 residues long. With 4 bases clipped from V and 6 bases from J, the junction kept 11 bases outside the gene matches. CDR3 nucleotide sequence: TGTGCCAGCAGCTACGCCACAGGGGTATCTAATGGCTACACCTTC. Residues: CASSYATGVSNGYTF.

V and J are TRBV9 and TRBJ2-2, with D perhaps matching TRBD2 (6 bases). V gave up 3 bases and J gave up 4 bases, with 19 bases separating them. This CDR3 contains 17 residues. The germline CDR1 and CDR2 sequences are SGDLS and YYNGEE. The CDR3: CASSGAFGWGVTGELFF. CDR3 DNA sequence: TGTGCCAGCAGCGGAGCCTTCGGGTGGGGGGTCACCGGGGAGCTGTTTTTT. The complete variable domain, with remaining parts taken from reference TRBV9 and TRBJ2-2, reads DSGVTQTPKHLITATGQRVTLRCSPRSGDLSVYWYQQSLDQGLQFLIQYYNGEERAKGNILERFSAQQFPDLHSELNLSSLELGDSALYFCASSGAFGWGVTGELFFGEGSRLTVL.

V usage is TRBV7-6 and J usage is TRBJ2-6, with D unresolved. Germline CDR1 reads SGHVS; CDR2 reads FNYEAQ. V was shortened by 1 base and J by 0 bases, with 13 bases between the two germline ends. The CDR3 totals 18 residues. The CDR3 DNA reads as TGTGCCAGCAGCTTAGGCTATGGTGGAGTCTCTGGGGCCAACGTCCTGACTTTC. It specifies CASSLGYGGVSGANVLTF. The full variable domain, with the rest looked up from reference TRBV7-6 and TRBJ2-6, is GAGVSQSPRYKVTKRGQDVALRCDPISGHVSLYWYRQALGQGPEFLTYFNYEAQQDKSGLPNDRFSAERPEGSISTLTIQRTEQRDSAMYRCASSLGYGGVSGANVLTFGAGSRLTVL.

Only a few counts were recorded for this clonotype. DNA for the CDR3: TGTGCCAGCAGCGTAGAGATAGCCTCCGAGCAGTACTTC. Protein: CASSVEIASEQYF. This sequence joins TRBV9 and TRBJ2-7; D is unresolved. The germline gives CDR1 SGDLS, CDR2 YYNGEE. V was trimmed by 0 bases and J by 6 bases, leaving 10 bases between them. This CDR3 has 13 residues.

This clonotype was observed a few times. The chain links TRBV12-3 or TRBV12-4 to TRBJ2-1; D tentatively reads TRBD1 or TRBD2 (5 bases each). The CDR3 spans 16 residues. V shed 3 bases and J shed 6 bases, with 18 bases lying between them. The CDR3 spells CASSFGLTGTGNEQFF. The CDR3 DNA reads TGTGCCAGCAGTTTTGGGCTGACTGGGACGGGCAATGAGCAGTTCTTC.

The chain recombines TRBV11-2 with TRBJ2-4; D call uncertain. This CDR3 contains 13 residues. The V and J ends lost 1 base and 7 bases respectively, with 8 bases between them. The V gene's germline CDR1 is SGHAT and CDR2 FQNNGV. The CDR3 here is CASSLAPGNIQYF. The DNA of the CDR3 is TGTGCCAGCAGCTTAGCTCCCGGGAACATTCAGTACTTC.

This clonotype was counted a few times. The DNA for the CDR3 is TGTGCCAGCAGTTCCCCGCAGGGTCTCACAGATACGCAGTATTTT. It is translated as CASSSPQGLTDTQYF. J is TRBJ2-3 and V is TRBV27, with D possibly being TRBD1 (5 bases). This CDR3 has 15 residues. V lost 4 bases and J 2 bases, leaving 13 bases between the germline ends. Germline V gives CDR1 MNHEY, CDR2 SMNVEV (reference sequence).

The chain combines TRBV29-1 with TRBJ2-7, with D tentatively TRBD1 (6 bases). In germline, CDR1 is SQVTM, CDR2 ANQGSEA. Between the trimmed V and J ends, which lost 2 bases and 0 bases, there was a span of 8 bases. CDR3 length equals 13 residues. The CDR3, as DNA: TGCAGCGTTGAAAGGGACAACTCCTACGAGCAGTACTTC. It specifies CSVERDNSYEQYF.